Below are 5 T cell receptor beta chains sequenced from a single sample in a study of metastatic and nonmetastatic thyroid tumors. TCRdb reanalyzed the PCR reads via MiXCR. Here the sample spans just over 20,000 clones, around 16% being singletons. Each patient came to thyroid surgery without any prior treatment (of any kind). Material: blood. Every receptor here comes from a female donor with papillary thyroid cancer or a benign thyroid nodule (not recorded which). Some clones in this sample may be carry-over from other donors' samples.

This clone was recorded at least ten times. The rearrangement links TRBV5-1 to TRBJ1-1; no reliable D call. Germline V CDR1 and CDR2: SGHRS, YFSETQ. The length of the CDR3 is 14 residues. V was pared by 2 bases and J by 4 bases, with 12 bases between. This CDR3 reads CASSFLDAFTEAFF. CDR3 nucleotides: TGCGCCAGCAGCTTTCTTGATGCCTTCACTGAAGCTTTCTTT.

V usage is TRBV5-4 and J usage is TRBJ1-2, with 7 bases aligning to TRBD1. The junction had 12 bases not matched to a gene; V was cut back by 4 bases and J by 12 bases. CDR1 and CDR2 from the germline V gene are SGHNT and YYREEE (reference sequence). The CDR3 has 13 amino acids. The CDR3 nucleotides are TGTGCCAGCAGCGCGGGACAGATGACAGTCCACACCTTC. Amino acids: CASSAGQMTVHTF. Together with reference TRBV5-4 and TRBJ1-2, the CDR3 gives the full variable domain: ETGVTQSPTHLIKTRGQQVTLRCSSQSGHNTVSWYQQALGQGPQFIFQYYREEENGRGNFPPRFSGLQFPNYSSELNVNALELDDSALYLCASSAGQMTVHTFGSGTRLTVV.

Remarks on this clone: This same CDR3 is encoded by further DNA sequences in the sample. J is TRBJ2-7 and V is TRBV18; either TRBD1 or TRBD2 may fit D (5 bases each). Trimming took 3 bases from V and 0 from J, leaving 12 bases between them. The CDR3 contains 15 residues. Germline V gives CDR1 KGHSH, CDR2 LQKENI. As DNA, the CDR3 is TGTGCCAGCTCACCCCGGGACCTGAACTCCTACGAGCAGTACTTC. It translates to CASSPRDLNSYEQYF.

This clone was counted a few times. The chain is built from TRBV4-3 and TRBJ2-2; D is ambiguous. CDR1 is LGHNA and CDR2 is YSLEER in the germline V gene. The CDR3 loop spans 15 amino acids. The germline V and J ends were trimmed by 1 base and 6 bases, with 12 bases remaining between them. In nucleotides, the CDR3 is TGCGCCAGCAGCCAAGCCCGTGACATCCCCGGGGAGCTGTTTTTT. Its translation: CASSQARDIPGELFF.

This clone is deemed medium-sized. This sequence joins TRBV6-1 and TRBJ1-5; perhaps TRBD1 as D (5 bases). Trimming pared 9 bases from V and 6 bases from J, leaving 21 bases between. Germline V gene sequence: CDR1 MNHNS, CDR2 SASEGT. This CDR3 has 15 amino acids. CDR3 amino acids: CASTVTEDLGQPQHF. CDR3 bases: TGTGCCAGTACAGTGACAGAAGATCTCGGTCAGCCCCAGCATTTT.